Here is one T cell receptor (beta chain) with its context. Its antigen is unknown. The data stem from a study of cytomegalovirus exposure and HLA in healthy donors. J was trimmed by 5 bases and V by 4 bases; bases with no gene match: 9. Germline V gene lookup returns CDR1 SGHRS and CDR2 YFSETQ. CDR3 length: 14 amino acids. Study-wide points: In a later analysis, around 18,000 TCR beta sequences were associated with HLA alleles at 0.05 false discovery rate. Many donors shared some public TCRs, even though most TCR sequences were rare. DRB1 showed the most TCR associations and HLA-C the fewest in a later analysis, as rates varied by HLA locus.

The PCR ran on 60 Vbeta and 13 Jbeta primers. The method was immunoSEQ multiplex PCR; TCRdb's version includes in-frame clones alone and lacks a portion of them. This sample carries 150,000 to 200,000 clones, around 80% of them seen once, and the ten largest clones take around 1.9%. This sequence joins TRBV5-1 and TRBJ2-7; 7 positions agree with TRBD1. The sample consisted of PBMCs. This TCR came from a woman under 30 in good health and CMV-seropositive. The CDR3 reads CASSRDRANDEQYF. Here the CDR3 DNA reads TGCGCCAGCAGCAGAGACAGGGCCAACGACGAGCAGTACTTC.